Following are 25 T cell receptor beta chains from one sample sequenced in a study of OX40 agonist ivuxolimab in advanced cancers. Measured with immunoSEQ multiplex PCR; TCRdb has only the in-frame clones, and not every one. In the table there are tens of thousands of clones, around 85% of which are singletons. Material: CD4+ or CD8+ T cells sorted from blood, obtained in a trial of the OX40 agonist ivuxolimab. Receptors originate from an adult with an advanced solid tumor such as melanoma, head and neck, liver or kidney cancer.

The rearrangement links TRBV7-6 to TRBJ1-3; D might be TRBD1 (5 bases). Trimming removed 2 bases at V and 0 bases at J, with 8 bases between. CDR3 length equals 15 residues. Per the germline V gene, CDR1 is SGHVS and CDR2 is FNYEAQ. CDR3 region: CASSLSQGSGNTIYF. The CDR3 bases are TGTGCCAGCAGCTTATCCCAGGGCTCTGGAAACACCATATATTTT.

The chain has TRBV4-2 and TRBJ2-1; D is possibly TRBD2 (5 bases). Germline assignment: CDR1 LGHNA and CDR2 YNFKEQ. Trimming cost V 0 bases and J 6 bases, with 12 bases left between them. The CDR3 loop spans 15 amino acids. The CDR3 nucleotides are TGTGCCAGCAGCCAAGATTTGGCGGGTATCAATGAGCAGTTCTTC. As protein: CASSQDLAGINEQFF.

This chain uses TRBV28 with TRBJ2-7, with D hard to call. The germline V gene encodes CDR1 MDHEN and CDR2 SYDVKM. V gave up 5 bases and J gave up 7 bases, with 12 bases separating them. There are 12 residues in the CDR3. The CDR3 region has the DNA TGTGCCAGCAGTCTCTGGGCAAGGGAGCAGTACTTC. Amino acid sequence: CASSLWAREQYF. Full variable domain (remainder filled in from reference TRBV28 and TRBJ2-7): DVKVTQSSRYLVKRTGEKVFLECVQDMDHENMFWYRQDPGLGLRLIYFSYDVKMKEKGDIPEGYSVSREKKERFSLILESASTNQTSMYLCASSLWAREQYFGPGTRLTVT.

The rearrangement links TRBV2 to TRBJ2-1; 13 bases match TRBD2. Germline CDR1 SNHLY, CDR2 FYNNEI. The CDR3 length is 17 residues. Trimming cost V 8 bases and J 0 bases; bases outside gene matches: 7. CDR3 loop: CASRGGTSGTSYNEQFF. DNA of the CDR3: TGTGCCAGCCGGGGGGGGACTAGCGGGACCTCCTACAATGAGCAGTTCTTC. The entire variable domain, with the rest obtained from reference TRBV2 and TRBJ2-1, is as follows: EPEVTQTPSHQVTQMGQEVILRCVPISNHLYFYWYRQILGQKVEFLVSFYNNEISEKSEIFDDQFSVERPDGSNFTLKIRSTKLEDSAMYFCASRGGTSGTSYNEQFFGPGTRLTVL.

This rearrangement joins TRBV5-1 to TRBJ1-3, with 9 bases that match TRBD1. From germline, CDR1 is SGHRS and CDR2 YFSETQ. This CDR3 spans 17 amino acids. V was pared by 1 base and J by 3 bases, with 8 bases of the junction left unmatched. This chain's CDR3 is CASSLNTGGAFGNTIYF. The CDR3 DNA reads TGCGCCAGCAGCTTGAATACAGGGGGCGCCTTTGGAAACACCATATATTTT.

This chain joins TRBV5-1 and TRBJ1-4, with D perhaps TRBD1 (5 bases). CDR3 length: 14 amino acids. Trimming removed 3 bases at V and 6 bases at J, with 12 bases between. In germline, CDR1 is SGHRS, CDR2 YFSETQ. In DNA, the CDR3 is TGCGCCAGCAGCTCGGGGCCACTAGATGAAAAACTGTTTTTT. Translated: CASSSGPLDEKLFF. The variable domain in full, completed from reference TRBV5-1 and TRBJ1-4, reads KAGVTQTPRYLIKTRGQQVTLSCSPISGHRSVSWYQQTPGQGLQFLFEYFSETQRNKGNFPGRFSGRQFSNSRSEMNVSTLELGDSALYLCASSSGPLDEKLFFGSGTQLSVL.

The chain combines TRBV29-1 with TRBJ2-2; 8 nucleotides line up with TRBD1. Germline V gene data show CDR1 as SQVTM and CDR2 as ANQGSEA. The CDR3 contains 14 residues. Trimming cost V 8 bases and J 2 bases; bases outside gene matches: 7. The CDR3 region is CSILTGVNTGELFF. The CDR3 region has the DNA TGCAGCATACTGACAGGGGTTAACACCGGGGAGCTGTTTTTT.

The rearrangement links TRBV9 to TRBJ2-4, with D possibly TRBD1 on 6 matching bases. Germline CDR1 is SGDLS and CDR2 is YYNGEE. V lost 4 bases and J lost 3, with 14 bases in between. This CDR3 is 15 amino acids long. CDR3 sequence reads: CASSPTGRGKNIQYF. The CDR3 DNA reads TGTGCCAGCAGCCCAACTGGCAGGGGCAAAAACATTCAGTACTTC.

The rearrangement uses TRBV6-1 and TRBJ2-3; D possibly corresponds to TRBD2 (6 bases). The CDR3 extends over 15 amino acids. Germline CDR1 and CDR2: MNHNS and SASEGT. The ends were cut back, 2 bases at V and 1 base at J, with 10 bases in the middle. Here the CDR3 reads CASSESRDRTDTQYF. The CDR3 nucleotides are TGTGCCAGCAGTGAATCGCGGGACCGCACAGATACGCAGTATTTT.

The gene calls are TRBV6-4 and TRBJ1-2; TRBD1 is a possible D gene (5 bases). The CDR3 consists of 15 residues. V was clipped by 7 bases and J by 3 bases, with 18 bases between them. Germline CDR1 reads MRHNA; CDR2 reads SNTAGT. The CDR3 is CASIRRGAPYYGYTF. In DNA form, the CDR3 reads TGTGCCAGCATAAGAAGAGGGGCCCCCTACTATGGCTACACCTTC.

The chain links TRBV2 to TRBJ2-7, with 7 bases aligning to TRBD1. Losses at the gene ends were 6 bases for V and 5 bases for J; bases not matched to a gene: 10. Looked up from germline, CDR1 is SNHLY and CDR2 is FYNNEI. This CDR3 comprises 14 residues. The CDR3 protein is CASRAQTGNDEQYF. As DNA, the CDR3 is TGTGCCAGCAGGGCCCAGACAGGGAACGACGAGCAGTACTTC. The full variable domain, completed using reference TRBV2 and TRBJ2-7, is EPEVTQTPSHQVTQMGQEVILRCVPISNHLYFYWYRQILGQKVEFLVSFYNNEISEKSEIFDDQFSVERPDGSNFTLKIRSTKLEDSAMYFCASRAQTGNDEQYFGPGTRLTVT.

The count of this clone is one. This chain connects TRBV5-1 to TRBJ1-4, with a possible D match to TRBD1 (5 bases). Trimming pared 0 bases from V and 3 bases from J, leaving 9 bases between. The CDR3 contains 15 residues. Germline CDR1 SGHRS, CDR2 YFSETQ. The CDR3 DNA reads TGCGCCAGCAGCTTGGATCTAGGGGCTAATGAAAAACTGTTTTTT. Translating it yields CASSLDLGANEKLFF.

This chain joins TRBV9 and TRBJ1-6; 10 nucleotides align to TRBD1. V dropped 4 bases and J dropped 11; count of bases not matched to a gene: 6. The CDR3 has 14 amino acids. CDR1 is SGDLS, CDR2 YYNGEE, per germline. CDR3 sequence (DNA): TGTGCCAGCAGCACCGGGACAGGGGATCCACCCCTCCACTTT. This translates into CASSTGTGDPPLHF.

This clone was seen only a few times. The chain couples TRBV5-1 to TRBJ1-1; D is possibly TRBD1 (5 bases). CDR1 SGHRS and CDR2 YFSETQ come from the germline V gene. The CDR3 is made up of 13 amino acids. V lost 2 bases and J 2 bases, leaving 7 bases between the germline ends. The chain's CDR3 is CASSFRDNTEAFF. The CDR3 DNA is TGCGCCAGCAGCTTCCGGGACAACACTGAAGCTTTCTTT.

The chain uses TRBV6-5 and TRBJ2-7; D not resolved. Trimming cost V 7 bases and J 0 bases, with 10 bases left between them. The CDR3 extends over 13 amino acids. Germline V gene data show CDR1 as MNHEY and CDR2 as SVGAGI. CDR3 DNA sequence: TGTGCCAGCAAGGGCCCGAGCTCCTACGAGCAGTACTTC. Its translation is CASKGPSSYEQYF.

The chain is built from TRBV27 and TRBJ2-3; 16 bases match TRBD2. There are 17 residues in the CDR3. Germline CDR1 MNHEY, CDR2 SMNVEV (reference sequence). The trim removed 4 bases at V and 6 bases at J, leaving 7 bases unmatched. The CDR3 DNA reads as TGTGCCAGCAGTTCTGGGACTAGCGGGGGGGCAAGGGATACGCAGTATTTT. Protein: CASSSGTSGGARDTQYF.

A few counts support this clone. The chain couples TRBV5-5 to TRBJ2-1, with D unresolved. This CDR3 has 14 amino acids. The V end was cut by 0 bases, the J end by 4 bases, with 8 bases between. CDR1 is SGHKS, CDR2 YYEKEE, per germline (reference sequence). The CDR3, as DNA: TGTGCCAGCAGCTTGGGGAGCCCTTACAATGAGCAGTTCTTC. It specifies CASSLGSPYNEQFF.

The chain carries TRBV7-2 and TRBJ2-7, with 10 bases aligning to TRBD2. The CDR3 spans 15 residues. The germline gives CDR1 SGHTA, CDR2 FQGNSA. With V trimmed by 5 bases and J by 7 bases, 11 bases remained unmatched. CDR3 protein: CASSIGLAVLGEQYF. CDR3 nucleotide sequence: TGTGCCAGCAGCATCGGACTAGCGGTGTTGGGGGAGCAGTACTTC.

The chain carries TRBV11-2 and TRBJ2-3; no clear D gene. Germline V CDR1 and CDR2: SGHAT, FQNNGV. This CDR3 region has 13 residues. V was trimmed by 1 base and J by 4 bases, leaving 6 bases between them. CDR3 coding DNA: TGTGCCAGCAGCTTAGGTCCCCCAGATACGCAGTATTTT. Translation: CASSLGPPDTQYF. Full variable domain (rest looked up from reference TRBV11-2 and TRBJ2-3): EAGVAQSPRYKIIEKRQSVAFWCNPISGHATLYWYQQILGQGPKLLIQFQNNGVVDDSQLPKDRFSAERLKGVDSTLKIQPAKLEDSAVYLCASSLGPPDTQYFGPGTRLTVL.

The chain joins TRBV7-2 to TRBJ1-5, with unresolved D. V lost 1 base to trimming and J lost 4 bases, with 5 bases between them. The CDR3 runs 13 residues. Germline CDR1 SGHTA, CDR2 FQGNSA. CDR3 DNA sequence: TGTGCCAGCAGCTTAGTCGTAAATCAGCCCCAGCATTTT. Its protein product is CASSLVVNQPQHF. The full variable domain, completed using reference TRBV7-2 and TRBJ1-5, is GAGVSQSPSNKVTEKGKDVELRCDPISGHTALYWYRQSLGQGLEFLIYFQGNSAPDKSGLPSDRFSAERTGGSVSTLTIQRTQQEDSAVYLCASSLVVNQPQHFGDGTRLSIL.

The V call is TRBV19, the J call TRBJ2-1; D unclear. This CDR3 has 14 amino acids. V lost 1 base, J lost 6 bases, and 10 bases lay in between. Germline CDR1 reads LNHDA; CDR2 reads SQIVND (reference sequence). CDR3 in amino acids: CASSIGWESNEQFF. CDR3 coding DNA: TGTGCCAGTAGTATAGGGTGGGAATCCAATGAGCAGTTCTTC.

The V and J genes are TRBV19 and TRBJ2-2, with D uncertain. The CDR3 has 15 residues. Per the germline V gene, CDR1 is LNHDA and CDR2 is SQIVND (reference sequence). Trimming removed 3 bases from V and 4 bases from J, with 12 bases in between. The CDR3 protein is CASSMGLSRTGELFF. The CDR3 DNA sequence: TGTGCCAGTAGTATGGGTCTATCTCGCACCGGGGAGCTGTTTTTT.

CDR3 nucleotide sequence: TGTGCCAGCAGCTTGGCTCCGCTAGCGGGGGGCACAAGGACGCAGTATTTT. Protein sequence: CASSLAPLAGGTRTQYF. The rearrangement links TRBV5-4 to TRBJ2-3, with 11 positions matching TRBD2. With V trimmed by 0 bases and J by 9 bases, 12 bases remained unmatched. Germline assignment: CDR1 SGHNT and CDR2 YYREEE (reference sequence). This CDR3 is built from 17 residues.

This clone was seen just once. This chain uses TRBV27 with TRBJ2-7; 12 bases fit TRBD2. Unmatched junction bases numbered 13, after V lost 6 bases and J lost 4 bases. Germline V gene sequence: CDR1 MNHEY, CDR2 SMNVEV (reference sequence). This CDR3 region has 17 residues. The CDR3 region has the DNA TGTGCCAGCAGCCCTGCGGGGACTAGCGGGTTTAGGTACGAGCAGTACTTC. Protein product: CASSPAGTSGFRYEQYF.

The chain links TRBV12-1 to TRBJ1-3; the table's D call, TRBD1, was not checked against the DNA. TRBV12-1 is a recognized pseudogene. The CDR3 is made up of 18 amino acids. In DNA, the CDR3 is TGTGCCAGCAGCCTTTTGCGAGACAGCCTAAACTCTGGAAACACCATATATTTT. This gives the protein CASSLLRDSLNSGNTIYF.